The following is a T cell receptor beta chain sequence with its context. Antigen unknown. This sample is part of a study of T cell responses to AZD1222 COVID-19 vaccine. Findings and limits, study-wide: Unmutated variant regions reportedly attract nearly half of all spike-specific TCRs. Spike-specific TCRs gained breadth and depth after people received two AZD1222 doses. Along spike, vaccine-associated CD4 TCRs were found throughout, with dominance at 160-218 and 743-854.

This CDR3 comprises 14 residues. Germline V CDR1 and CDR2: MNHEY, SVGEGT. Trimming removed 0 bases from V and 8 bases from J, with 13 bases in between. Only in-frame clones appear in the TCRdb table, and some are missing; sequencing was by immunoSEQ multiplex PCR. In the table there are roughly 160,000 clones, approximately 92% of which are singletons. This receptor was identified in an adult in good health. The rearrangement uses TRBV6-2 or TRBV6-3 and TRBJ1-2; no reliable D call. Source: peripheral blood, taken on day 0 of AZD1222 vaccination. The CDR3, as DNA: TGTGCCAGCAGTTACTCGAGGGCTCAACTCGGCTACACCTTC. This encodes CASSYSRAQLGYTF.